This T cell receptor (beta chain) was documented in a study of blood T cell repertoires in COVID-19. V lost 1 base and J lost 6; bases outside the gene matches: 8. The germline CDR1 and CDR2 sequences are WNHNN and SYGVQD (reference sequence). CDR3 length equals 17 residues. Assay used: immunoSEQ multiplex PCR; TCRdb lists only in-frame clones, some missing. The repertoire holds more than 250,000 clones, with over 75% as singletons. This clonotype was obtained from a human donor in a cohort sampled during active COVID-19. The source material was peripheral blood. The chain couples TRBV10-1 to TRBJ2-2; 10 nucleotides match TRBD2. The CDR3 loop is CASSEFPSGSYAGELFF. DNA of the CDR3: TGCGCCAGCAGTGAGTTCCCTAGCGGGAGCTACGCCGGGGAGCTGTTTTTT.